The 26 T cell receptor beta chains in this list originate from one sample, sequenced in a study of radiotherapy plus CTLA-4 blockade in lung cancer. Sequencing used immunoSEQ multiplex PCR; TCRdb keeps in-frame clones, though not all of them. The repertoire has some 110,000 clones, about 90% of them found once; the top ten carry 5.5% to 8%. Sample: peripheral blood, taken from a patient treated with radiotherapy plus ipilimumab. Every receptor here comes from a human donor with non-small cell lung cancer that progressed on radiotherapy plus ipilimumab.

The chain combines TRBV5-6 with TRBJ2-2; D is undetermined. Germline values: CDR1 SGHDT, CDR2 YYEEEE. The V end lost 2 bases, the J end lost 7 bases, and 9 bases lay between the germline ends. This CDR3 has 13 amino acids. CDR3 sequence (DNA): TGTGCCAGCAGCTTTTATGGGGTCGGGGAGCTGTTTTTT. This translates into CASSFYGVGELFF.

This clone appeared a single time. The rearrangement uses TRBV27 and TRBJ1-1; D not resolved. V lost 6 bases and J lost 5, with 13 bases in between. The CDR3 loop spans 13 amino acids. In germline, CDR1 is MNHEY, CDR2 SMNVEV (reference sequence). The CDR3 nucleotides read TGTGCCAGCAGAGTAGCAAAAGGGACTGAAGCTTTCTTT. Encoded protein: CASRVAKGTEAFF.

This chain links TRBV2 with TRBJ1-3; 9 bases align to TRBD1. The CDR3 sequence is 16 residues long. The J segment lost 4 bases and the V segment lost 5 bases, leaving 9 bases of the junction unmatched. Per the germline V gene, CDR1 is SNHLY and CDR2 is FYNNEI. The CDR3 sequence is CASSTEQGARGNTIYF. DNA for the CDR3: TGTGCCAGCAGTACCGAACAGGGGGCGAGAGGAAACACCATATATTTT.

The chain recombines TRBV18 with TRBJ1-1; tentative D call: TRBD1 (6 bases). Trimming left V 3 bases short and J 9 bases short, with 17 bases between. Germline assignment: CDR1 KGHSH and CDR2 LQKENI. This CDR3 is built from 14 residues. CDR3 sequence: CASSPQGIVVQAFF. In DNA, the CDR3 is TGTGCCAGCTCACCCCAGGGGATTGTCGTACAAGCTTTCTTT.

CDR3 DNA sequence: TGTGCCAGCAGCGGCCGACTAGCGGGAGGGAGCTACGAGCAGTACTTC. It codes for CASSGRLAGGSYEQYF. V is TRBV5-4 and J is TRBJ2-7, with 14 bases matching TRBD2. J lost 3 bases, V lost 4 bases, and 6 bases had no gene match. Germline V gene sequence: CDR1 SGHNT, CDR2 YYREEE (reference sequence). The CDR3 has 16 amino acids.

V is TRBV27 and J is TRBJ2-1, with TRBD2 matching over 7 bases. CDR1 MNHEY and CDR2 SMNVEV come from the germline V gene (reference sequence). This CDR3 is 17 amino acids long. V lost 0 bases to trimming and J lost 2 bases; unmatched junction nucleotides: 7. The CDR3 DNA is TGTGCCAGCAGTTTATCGCAGGCTAGCGGAGCCTACAATGAGCAGTTCTTC. Amino acid sequence: CASSLSQASGAYNEQFF.

The V and J genes are TRBV27 and TRBJ2-1; 13 bases are a match to TRBD2. After removal of 6 bases from V and 8 bases from J, the junction contained 13 bases not matched to a gene. This CDR3 is built from 17 residues. Germline CDR1 MNHEY, CDR2 SMNVEV (reference sequence). The CDR3 sequence: CASSPFVGTSGTDEQFF. The CDR3, as DNA: TGTGCCAGCAGCCCTTTTGTGGGGACTAGCGGGACAGATGAGCAGTTCTTC.

V usage is TRBV27 and J usage is TRBJ1-5; maybe TRBD1 (6 bases). Germline lookup yields CDR1 MNHEY and CDR2 SMNVEV (reference sequence). The V gene lost 4 bases and the J gene lost 2 bases, with 12 bases spanning the gap. There are 15 residues in the CDR3. The CDR3 sequence is CASSSRRGGNQPQHF. CDR3 in DNA: TGTGCCAGCAGTTCCCGCAGGGGTGGCAATCAGCCCCAGCATTTT.

The genes are TRBV6-6 and TRBJ1-5; 7 bases agree with TRBD1. Germline V gene sequence: CDR1 MNHNY, CDR2 SVGAGI (reference sequence). V lost 6 bases to trimming and J lost 3 bases; unmatched junction nucleotides: 5. This CDR3 spans 14 amino acids. Here the CDR3 reads CASSVDRANQPQHF. The CDR3 region has the DNA TGTGCCAGCAGCGTCGACAGGGCCAATCAGCCCCAGCATTTT.

This clone was observed a single time. The chain employs TRBV14 and TRBJ1-1; possibly TRBD1 for D (6 bases). The CDR3 length is 16 residues. Per germline, CDR1 SGHDN and CDR2 FVKESK. Trimming took off 3 bases at V and 3 bases at J, with 17 bases between the two ends. This CDR3 is CASSHTPGASDTEAFF. CDR3 coding DNA: TGTGCCAGCAGCCATACTCCAGGGGCGTCTGACACTGAAGCTTTCTTT.

The V gene is TRBV5-1, the J gene TRBJ1-6; TRBD1 is a possible D gene (5 bases). The CDR3 has 14 amino acids. Germline CDR1 reads SGHRS; CDR2 reads YFSETQ. V was trimmed by 3 bases and J by 9 bases, leaving 13 bases between them. The CDR3 bases are TGCGCCAGCAGCTCCCAGGGTCAAGGTTCACCCCTCCACTTT. This sequence encodes CASSSQGQGSPLHF.

The chain is built from TRBV15 and TRBJ1-1; 8 bases are a match to TRBD1. CDR1 is LNHNV, CDR2 YYDKDF, per germline (reference sequence). V dropped 3 bases and J dropped 5; count of bases not matched to a gene: 8. The CDR3 is made up of 15 amino acids. CDR3 DNA: TGTGCCACCAGCAGGAGACAGGGGAGAGAAACTGAAGCTTTCTTT. The encoded protein is CATSRRQGRETEAFF.

The chain recombines TRBV19 with TRBJ1-4; the D is unclear. The CDR3 contains 15 residues. V was pared by 2 bases and J by 0 bases, with 7 bases between. Germline V gene data show CDR1 as LNHDA and CDR2 as SQIVND (reference sequence). CDR3 sequence: CASSIQGSTNEKLFF. The DNA for the CDR3 is TGTGCCAGTAGTATACAAGGGTCAACTAATGAAAAACTGTTTTTT. The full variable domain, in which reference TRBV19 and TRBJ1-4 provide the parts outside the CDR3, is DGGITQSPKYLFRKEGQNVTLSCEQNLNHDAMYWYRQDPGQGLRLIYYSQIVNDFQKGDIAEGYSVSREKKESFPLTVTSAQKNPTAFYLCASSIQGSTNEKLFFGSGTQLSVL.

V is TRBV19 and J is TRBJ1-1; D ambiguous. Trimming left V 0 bases short and J 0 bases short, with 5 bases between. This CDR3 has 14 residues. Germline V gene sequence: CDR1 LNHDA, CDR2 SQIVND (reference sequence). DNA for the CDR3: TGTGCCAGTAGTATAGACAGTTTGAACACTGAAGCTTTCTTT. This codes for CASSIDSLNTEAFF. Full variable domain (remainder filled in from reference TRBV19 and TRBJ1-1): DGGITQSPKYLFRKEGQNVTLSCEQNLNHDAMYWYRQDPGQGLRLIYYSQIVNDFQKGDIAEGYSVSREKKESFPLTVTSAQKNPTAFYLCASSIDSLNTEAFFGQGTRLTVV.

This clone was seen a single time. This chain connects TRBV5-5 to TRBJ1-2, with no clear D. CDR1 SGHKS and CDR2 YYEKEE come from the germline V gene (reference sequence). Trimming took 2 bases from V and 1 from J, leaving 6 bases between them. The CDR3 contains 13 residues. This chain's CDR3 is CASSLGLNYGYTF. As DNA, the CDR3 is TGTGCCAGCAGCTTAGGCCTTAACTATGGCTACACCTTC. The entire variable domain, with the rest obtained from reference TRBV5-5 and TRBJ1-2, is as follows: DAGVTQSPTHLIKTRGQQVTLRCSPISGHKSVSWYQQVLGQGPQFIFQYYEKEERGRGNFPDRFSARQFPNYSSELNVNALLLGDSALYLCASSLGLNYGYTFGSGTRLTVV.

The CDR3 spells CASTNRGDYGYTF. The CDR3 region has the DNA TGTGCCAGCACTAACAGGGGTGACTATGGCTACACCTTC. The rearrangement joins TRBV6-6 to TRBJ1-2; 7 bases are shared with TRBD1. V was clipped by 7 bases and J by 3 bases; unmatched bases: 5. This CDR3 has 13 residues. Per germline, CDR1 MNHNY and CDR2 SVGAGI (reference sequence).

This clone appeared a single time. This sample includes further DNA sequences coding for the same CDR3. This chain uses TRBV5-1 with TRBJ1-2, with 10 bases fitting TRBD1. CDR1 SGHRS and CDR2 YFSETQ come from the germline V gene. J gave up 4 bases and V 4 bases, and 1 base lay outside the gene matches. CDR3 length: 13 amino acids. CDR3 amino acids: CASSRDRGYGYTF. The CDR3 nucleotides are TGCGCCAGCAGCCGGGACAGGGGCTATGGCTACACCTTC.

This clone was seen a single time. The chain has TRBV2 and TRBJ2-1; 9 bases are a match to TRBD2. With 6 bases clipped from V and 4 bases from J, the junction kept 13 bases outside the gene matches. Germline V lookup: CDR1 SNHLY, CDR2 FYNNEI. The CDR3 extends over 17 amino acids. This CDR3 reads CASSSSRASGEYNEQFF. CDR3 DNA: TGTGCCAGCAGCTCTTCAAGGGCTAGCGGGGAATACAATGAGCAGTTCTTC. Full variable domain (missing parts from reference TRBV2 and TRBJ2-1): EPEVTQTPSHQVTQMGQEVILRCVPISNHLYFYWYRQILGQKVEFLVSFYNNEISEKSEIFDDQFSVERPDGSNFTLKIRSTKLEDSAMYFCASSSSRASGEYNEQFFGPGTRLTVL.

The chain recombines TRBV11-2 with TRBJ2-6, with 12 positions matching TRBD2. Trimming at V came to 4 bases and at J to 6 bases, leaving 13 bases not matched to a gene. The germline V gene encodes CDR1 SGHAT and CDR2 FQNNGV. The CDR3 is made up of 19 amino acids. CDR3 region: CASSSGLAGGPPKANVLTF. Written as DNA, the CDR3 is TGTGCCAGCAGCTCTGGGCTAGCGGGAGGGCCACCGAAGGCCAACGTCCTGACTTTC.

The rearrangement uses TRBV5-1 and TRBJ2-5; TRBD2 matches at 9 bases. CDR3 length equals 16 residues. Per germline, CDR1 SGHRS and CDR2 YFSETQ. V gave up 0 bases and J gave up 3 bases; unmatched junction bases: 6. CDR3 in amino acids: CASSLARGRAEETQYF. For the CDR3, the DNA is TGCGCCAGCAGCTTGGCCCGCGGGAGGGCAGAAGAGACCCAGTACTTC. Using reference TRBV5-1 and TRBJ2-5 for the parts outside the CDR3, the full variable domain is KAGVTQTPRYLIKTRGQQVTLSCSPISGHRSVSWYQQTPGQGLQFLFEYFSETQRNKGNFPGRFSGRQFSNSRSEMNVSTLELGDSALYLCASSLARGRAEETQYFGPGTRLLVL.

The chain joins TRBV19 to TRBJ2-7, with D unclear. The V gene's germline CDR1 is LNHDA and CDR2 SQIVND (reference sequence). The CDR3 covers 15 residues. The V gene lost 9 bases and the J gene lost 2 bases, with 20 bases spanning the gap. Written as DNA, the CDR3 is TGTGCCAGACCATTCAGGCCAAGGGTTACCTACGAGCAGTACTTC. It specifies CARPFRPRVTYEQYF.

The genes are TRBV19 and TRBJ2-1; D could derive from TRBD1 or TRBD2 (5 bases each). Germline V lookup: CDR1 LNHDA, CDR2 SQIVND (reference sequence). The CDR3 is 16 residues long. V lost 6 bases to trimming and J lost 8 bases, with 23 bases between them. The DNA of the CDR3 is TGTGCCAGTAGCTCCCCCGGGGCCCCGCACGGCTATGAGCAGTTCTTC. Protein product: CASSSPGAPHGYEQFF.

This clone is a singleton in its sample. V gene TRBV7-9 combines with J gene TRBJ1-5; 8 nucleotides agree with TRBD1. There are 15 residues in the CDR3. CDR1 and CDR2 (germline): SEHNR, FQNEAQ (reference sequence). V gave up 6 bases and J gave up 6 bases; unmatched junction bases: 10. In nucleotides, the CDR3 is TGTGCCAGCAGTTCCGGGACAGGCGGGATTCAGCCCCAGCATTTT. As protein: CASSSGTGGIQPQHF.

The CDR3 protein is CSVAFWEGFYGYTF. The CDR3 DNA follows: TGCAGCGTTGCTTTCTGGGAGGGCTTCTATGGCTACACCTTC. The V gene is TRBV29-1, the J gene TRBJ1-2; D not resolved. Germline lookup yields CDR1 SQVTM and CDR2 ANQGSEA. Trimming removed 4 bases from V and 4 bases from J, with 16 bases in between. The CDR3 loop spans 14 amino acids.

The gene calls are TRBV29-1 and TRBJ2-1; D ambiguous. V shed 4 bases and J shed 0 bases, with 13 bases lying between them. Per the germline V gene, CDR1 is SQVTM and CDR2 is ANQGSEA. CDR3 length equals 15 residues. As DNA, the CDR3 is TGCAGCGTTGCCTATTACAGCAACTCCTACAATGAGCAGTTCTTC. Translated: CSVAYYSNSYNEQFF.

The chain uses TRBV27 and TRBJ1-5, with 9 bases matching TRBD1. This CDR3 has 15 amino acids. Germline CDR1 MNHEY, CDR2 SMNVEV (reference sequence). The trim removed 6 bases at V and 4 bases at J, leaving 7 bases unmatched. DNA of the CDR3: TGTGCCAGCAGGTCGGGACAGGGACGAAATCAGCCCCAGCATTTT. This sequence encodes CASRSGQGRNQPQHF.